This T cell receptor (beta chain) comes out of a study of glioma-infiltrating T cells. CDR3 size: 15 residues. V shed 4 bases, J shed 6 bases, and the junction held 6 bases outside the gene matches. Germline loops: CDR1 MNHEY, CDR2 SVGEGT. Comment on this clonotype: Its antigen is still unknown.

Regarding the study as a whole: Tissue-blood divergence was below expectation in non-neoplastic patients, above in gliomas. Tissue and blood shared very few CDR3 sequences.

The iRepertoire nested amplicon-rescue multiplex PCR amplified TCR alpha and beta CDR3s from RNA. Each CDR3 protein is one row after TCRdb ran MiXCR on the multiplex PCR reads. The table has tens of thousands of distinct CDR3 sequences, 20% to 25% seen once. The sequencing sample was made of glioma tissue, nonneoplastic brain tissue, or PBMCs (not recorded which). This chain connects TRBV6-2 or TRBV6-3 to TRBJ2-1, with TRBD2 matching over 10 bases. The receptor's source is a human donor with low-grade glioma or glioblastoma, undergoing nonglioma brain surgery, or in good health (not recorded which). The CDR3, as DNA: TGTGCCAGCAGTTTCTCTAGCGGGAGTCGCAATGAGCAGTTCTTC. The encoded protein is CASSFSSGSRNEQFF.